Below, 30 T cell receptor beta chains from the same sample are listed, as sequenced in a study of blood T cell repertoires in COVID-19. Libraries were prepared by immunoSEQ multiplex PCR; TCRdb keeps only in-frame clonotypes and omits some of them. The table shows roughly 150,000 clones, with 80% to 90% occurring only once. Sequencing was performed on peripheral blood. All receptors derive from a woman aged 65 to 85 with acute or convalescent COVID-19.

The chain combines TRBV20-1 with TRBJ1-1, with D maybe TRBD1 (5 bases). The CDR3 loop spans 11 amino acids. Germline CDR1 is DFQATT and CDR2 is SNEGSKA (reference sequence). Trimming stripped 6 bases from V and 6 bases from J, with 11 bases between. The chain's CDR3 is CSARTLPEAFF. The CDR3 region has the DNA TGCAGTGCGAGGACATTACCTGAAGCTTTCTTT.

The rearrangement links TRBV7-2 to TRBJ1-1; possible D gene TRBD1, 5 bases. The CDR3 runs to 14 residues. Germline lookup yields CDR1 SGHTA and CDR2 FQGNSA. With 1 base removed from V and 5 bases from J, the gap between germline ends came to 11 bases. The CDR3 reads CASSLGAGITEAFF. CDR3 nucleotide sequence: TGTGCCAGCAGCTTAGGGGCAGGGATAACTGAAGCTTTCTTT.

The J gene is TRBJ1-1, the V gene TRBV7-9; no clear D gene. The CDR3 is 14 amino acids. V lost 4 bases and J 5 bases, leaving 14 bases between the germline ends. Germline V gene data show CDR1 as SEHNR and CDR2 as FQNEAQ (reference sequence). Here the CDR3 reads CASSWSFAVTEAFF. In nucleotides, the CDR3 is TGTGCCAGCAGCTGGAGTTTTGCGGTTACTGAAGCTTTCTTT.

The sample holds one count of this clone. V is TRBV6-1 and J is TRBJ2-4, with TRBD1 matching 9 bases. Germline trimming cut 7 bases from V and 7 bases from J; bases unmatched to any gene: 8. This CDR3 is built from 14 residues. Germline V gene lookup returns CDR1 MNHNS and CDR2 SASEGT. The CDR3 DNA sequence: TGTGCCAGCAACATACAGGGGGCGGTTAACATTCAGTACTTC. Its translation: CASNIQGAVNIQYF.

This chain's CDR3 is CASSSGQGAGGYTF. The CDR3 nucleotides are TGTGCCAGCAGTTCAGGACAGGGGGCCGGTGGCTACACCTTC. The J gene is TRBJ1-2, the V gene TRBV3-1 (or the pseudogene TRBV3-2); TRBD1 agrees at 11 bases. CDR1 and CDR2 from the germline V gene are LGHDT and YNNKEL (reference sequence). The CDR3 has 14 residues. The J segment lost 7 bases and the V segment lost 6 bases, leaving 7 bases of the junction unmatched.

In regard to this clone: Distinct nucleotide sequences in the sample also encode this CDR3. The chain joins TRBV5-1 to TRBJ2-1; 8 bases align to TRBD2. The CDR3 length is 16 residues. CDR1 is SGHRS, CDR2 YFSETQ, per germline. With 4 bases clipped from V and 0 bases from J, the junction kept 6 bases outside the gene matches. The CDR3 DNA reads as TGCGCCAGCAGCCTCACTAGCGGCAGCTCCTACAATGAGCAGTTCTTC. Translating it yields CASSLTSGSSYNEQFF.

The gene calls are TRBV5-1 and TRBJ2-7; 10 nucleotides match TRBD1. Germline CDR1 is SGHRS and CDR2 is YFSETQ. V was pared by 2 bases and J by 2 bases, with 16 bases of the junction left unmatched. The CDR3 length is 19 residues. CDR3 sequence: CASSFRSRDRGNFTYEQYF. CDR3 in DNA: TGCGCCAGCAGCTTTCGCTCCCGGGACAGGGGAAACTTTACCTACGAGCAGTACTTC.

The CDR3 spells CASSLVGQGRRDTQYF. DNA for the CDR3: TGTGCCAGCAGCTTAGTTGGACAGGGCCGGAGGGATACGCAGTATTTT. The chain uses TRBV11-2 and TRBJ2-3; 8 positions match TRBD1. CDR1 is SGHAT, CDR2 FQNNGV, per germline. Trimming at V came to 1 base and at J to 6 bases, leaving 9 bases not matched to a gene. The CDR3 length is 16 residues.

This chain connects TRBV29-1 to TRBJ1-4; no definite D call. Trimming stripped 5 bases from V and 8 bases from J, with 12 bases between. The CDR3 runs 12 residues. Germline CDR1 SQVTM, CDR2 ANQGSEA. CDR3 sequence reads: CSVFEGGEKLFF. Here the CDR3 DNA reads TGCAGCGTTTTTGAGGGAGGGGAAAAACTGTTTTTT.

This sequence joins TRBV11-2 and TRBJ1-3; D might be TRBD1 (5 bases). The CDR3 loop spans 15 amino acids. Germline CDR1 is SGHAT and CDR2 is FQNNGV. V lost 2 bases and J lost 2, with 10 bases in between. The CDR3 DNA reads as TGTGCCAGCAGCTTAATCTTAGGGGCTGGAAACACCATATATTTT. This encodes CASSLILGAGNTIYF.

The V and J genes are TRBV28 and TRBJ1-3; TRBD1 matches 11 bases. This CDR3 is 13 amino acids long. In germline, CDR1 is MDHEN, CDR2 SYDVKM. V lost 8 bases and J lost 5; bases outside the gene matches: 2. Here the CDR3 reads CASRTGGRNTIYF. The CDR3 DNA follows: TGTGCCAGCCGGACAGGGGGCCGAAACACCATATATTTT.

The chain employs TRBV27 and TRBJ1-4; 9 nucleotides agree with TRBD1. The germline V gene encodes CDR1 MNHEY and CDR2 SMNVEV (reference sequence). The CDR3 spans 17 residues. The ends lost 9 bases at V and 0 bases at J; junction bases unmatched: 11. CDR3 loop: CARSRQGGKATNEKLFF. In DNA, the CDR3 is TGTGCCAGAAGCAGACAGGGGGGCAAAGCAACTAATGAAAAACTGTTTTTT.

V is TRBV7-2 and J is TRBJ2-5; 8 nucleotides agree with TRBD1. The CDR3 runs 13 residues. Germline V lookup: CDR1 SGHTA, CDR2 FQGNSA. J was trimmed by 5 bases and V by 5 bases; bases with no gene match: 4. The CDR3 loop reads CASSRDRSETQYF. The DNA of the CDR3 is TGTGCCAGCAGCAGGGACAGGAGCGAGACCCAGTACTTC.

Points on this clone: This CDR3 is also generated by other DNA sequences in the sample. The chain couples TRBV28 to TRBJ2-5; 7 nucleotides line up with TRBD1. The CDR3 loop spans 14 amino acids. V was clipped by 6 bases and J by 2 bases; unmatched bases: 6. Germline V gene lookup returns CDR1 MDHEN and CDR2 SYDVKM. The CDR3, as DNA: TGTGCCAGCAGCACTTCAGGGGGACAAGAGACCCAGTACTTC. This gives the protein CASSTSGGQETQYF.

The chain links TRBV7-2 to TRBJ2-5, with D uncertain. V lost 3 bases and J 0 bases, leaving 11 bases between the germline ends. CDR3 length: 15 amino acids. Germline values: CDR1 SGHTA, CDR2 FQGNSA. The CDR3 sequence is CASSLTPTYQETQYF. DNA of the CDR3: TGTGCCAGCAGCTTGACTCCAACATACCAAGAGACCCAGTACTTC.

The genes are TRBV7-2 and TRBJ2-7; 9 nucleotides align to TRBD1. V shed 1 base and J 3 bases; nucleotides not matched to a gene: 4. This CDR3 region has 15 residues. Germline V gives CDR1 SGHTA, CDR2 FQGNSA. For the CDR3, the DNA is TGTGCCAGCAGCTTAGAACAGGGGGCCTTCTACGAGCAGTACTTC. It is translated as CASSLEQGAFYEQYF.

The chain employs TRBV24-1 and TRBJ2-3; D might be TRBD1 (6 bases). From germline, CDR1 is KGHDR and CDR2 SFDVKD. V gave up 2 bases and J gave up 4 bases, with 15 bases separating them. This CDR3 comprises 16 residues. CDR3 coding DNA: TGTGCCACCAGTGATTCTCCGTACAGGGCCCCAGATACGCAGTATTTT. This codes for CATSDSPYRAPDTQYF.

The chain couples TRBV30 to TRBJ2-5; TRBD2 aligns across 11 bases. This CDR3 is built from 14 residues. V was clipped by 4 bases and J by 5 bases; unmatched bases: 6. Germline CDR1 is GTSNPN and CDR2 is SVGIG (reference sequence). The CDR3 sequence: CAWNYRTSGETQYF. The CDR3 DNA reads TGTGCCTGGAACTACAGGACTAGCGGGGAGACCCAGTACTTC.

The rearrangement joins TRBV15 to TRBJ2-1; 7 positions match TRBD1. Per germline, CDR1 LNHNV and CDR2 YYDKDF (reference sequence). The junction had 9 bases not matched to a gene; V was cut back by 1 base and J by 6 bases. This CDR3 contains 16 residues. The CDR3 spells CATSRGGQRRSNEQFF. The CDR3 DNA follows: TGTGCCACCAGCAGAGGGGGACAGAGAAGGTCCAATGAGCAGTTCTTC.

This chain uses TRBV27 with TRBJ1-2, with a weak D call TRBD1 (6 bases). Germline CDR1 reads MNHEY; CDR2 reads SMNVEV (reference sequence). The CDR3 is 13 amino acids. Trimming took 2 bases from V and 4 from J, leaving 8 bases between them. This CDR3 is CASSLRRGYGYTF. For the CDR3, the DNA is TGTGCCAGCAGTTTACGCAGGGGCTATGGCTACACCTTC.

The rearrangement links TRBV28 to TRBJ1-4, with 12 bases identical to TRBD1. The V segment lost 9 bases and the J segment 3 bases; nucleotides outside the gene matches: 8. The germline CDR1 and CDR2 sequences are MDHEN and SYDVKM. This CDR3 has 16 residues. The CDR3 protein is CARVRDRGRANEKLFF. As DNA, the CDR3 is TGTGCCAGAGTCCGGGACAGGGGGCGAGCTAATGAAAAACTGTTTTTT.

A remark on this clone: A junction end diverges from the germline sequence, so it may reflect a read error. The V call is TRBV9, the J call TRBJ2-7; 7 bases match TRBD2. Germline CDR1 and CDR2: SGDLS and YYNGEE. CDR3 length: 15 amino acids. The DNA for the CDR3 is TGTGCCAGCAGCGTAGAGGCTAGCGGAGCCTACGTGCAGTACTTC. It encodes CASSVEASGAYVQYF.

The chain has TRBV19 and TRBJ1-4; D might be TRBD1 (6 bases). Trimming left V 8 bases short and J 7 bases short, with 14 bases between. Looked up from germline, CDR1 is LNHDA and CDR2 is SQIVND (reference sequence). The CDR3 totals 13 residues. CDR3 in amino acids: CASANRVAEKLFF. The CDR3 region has the DNA TGTGCCAGTGCGAACAGGGTGGCTGAAAAACTGTTTTTT.

This rearrangement joins TRBV5-6 to TRBJ2-1; 13 positions match TRBD2. The V gene end was trimmed by 2 bases and the J gene end by 9 bases; junction bases not matched to a gene: 8. The CDR3 extends over 16 amino acids. In germline, CDR1 is SGHDT, CDR2 YYEEEE. The CDR3 region has the DNA TGTGCCAGCAGCTTTAGGACTAGCGGGAGTAGGGGTGAGCAGTTCTTC. Amino acids: CASSFRTSGSRGEQFF.

The chain's CDR3 is CASSPRTDTFNQPQHF. The CDR3 DNA sequence: TGCGCCAGCAGCCCACGGACAGATACTTTCAATCAGCCCCAGCATTTT. This chain uses TRBV4-1 with TRBJ1-5; tentatively, D is TRBD1 (6 bases). Between the trimmed V and J ends, which lost 4 bases and 3 bases, there was a span of 16 bases. The germline V gene encodes CDR1 MGHRA and CDR2 YSYEKL. This CDR3 has 16 amino acids.

The count of this clone is one. The CDR3 reads CASSFSPKTGNEQYF. The DNA of the CDR3 is TGTGCCAGTAGTTTTTCGCCCAAAACAGGAAACGAGCAGTACTTC. The chain recombines TRBV19 with TRBJ2-7; D perhaps matches TRBD1 (5 bases). The V end was cut by 5 bases, the J end by 5 bases, with 19 bases between. Germline V gene data show CDR1 as LNHDA and CDR2 as SQIVND (reference sequence). The CDR3 extends over 15 amino acids.

The chain couples TRBV5-1 to TRBJ2-5, with 13 bases lining up with TRBD2. J gave up 2 bases and V 4 bases, and 8 bases lay outside the gene matches. The CDR3 is 17 residues long. Germline V gene sequence: CDR1 SGHRS, CDR2 YFSETQ. CDR3 DNA: TGCGCCAGCAGCAAAGGACTAGCGGGGGCGACGCAAGAGACCCAGTACTTC. Protein sequence: CASSKGLAGATQETQYF.

V is TRBV9 and J is TRBJ1-1, with a possible D match to TRBD1 (5 bases). The V end lost 5 bases, the J end lost 1 base, and 9 bases lay between the germline ends. Germline assignment: CDR1 SGDLS and CDR2 YYNGEE. The CDR3 is 13 residues long. This chain's CDR3 is CASRGAWNTEAFF. DNA of the CDR3: TGTGCCAGCAGAGGGGCGTGGAACACTGAAGCTTTCTTT.

The J gene is TRBJ1-3, the V gene TRBV4-3, with TRBD1 matching over 7 bases. Trimming removed 8 bases from V and 3 bases from J; junction bases left unmatched: 4. The V gene's germline CDR1 is LGHNA and CDR2 YSLEER. This CDR3 contains 13 residues. The CDR3: CASGQAGGNTIYF. For the CDR3, the DNA is TGCGCCAGCGGACAGGCCGGTGGAAACACCATATATTTT.

The chain links TRBV4-1 to TRBJ2-5; tentatively, D is TRBD1 (5 bases). The CDR3 is 14 residues long. Germline V CDR1 and CDR2: MGHRA, YSYEKL. Trimming removed 1 base at V and 2 bases at J, with 8 bases between. In nucleotides, the CDR3 is TGCGCCAGCAGCCAAGGACAGAAGCAAGAGACCCAGTACTTC. Its protein is CASSQGQKQETQYF.